The entry that follows covers one TCR beta chain sequence. Its antigen is not identified. The record originates from a study of CXCR3-negative and CXCR3-positive naive CD8 T cells. The TRB cDNA libraries were prepared by 5' RACE with UMI labels. TCRdb reprocessed the 5' RACE reads and reports one entry per CDR3 protein, with no DNA. The sample holds more than 6,500 distinct CDR3 sequences. CDR1 and CDR2 from the germline V gene are SNHLY and FYNNEI. The CDR3 extends over 16 amino acids. Study findings and constraints: CXCR3-positive naive cells had more hydrophobic TRB CDR3s than CXCR3-negative naive cells. Similarly elevated diversity marked both naive subsets, with memory CD8+ cells showing far lower diversity.

Each CD8+ T cell subset was flow-sorted in triplicate. Every sort contained 270,000 or so cells. This chain joins TRBV2 and TRBJ1-1; TCRdb outputs TRBD1, but without DNA this stays unchecked. Sequenced input: naive CXCR3+ CD8+ T cells from blood. The subset is: CD45RO-CCR7+CD27+CD95- naive CD8+ T cells expressing CXCR3 (TNR3+). The source of this sequence is a human donor in good health. Some clones in this sample may be carry-over from other donors' samples. CDR3 amino acids: CASIGLPGQGDTEAFF.